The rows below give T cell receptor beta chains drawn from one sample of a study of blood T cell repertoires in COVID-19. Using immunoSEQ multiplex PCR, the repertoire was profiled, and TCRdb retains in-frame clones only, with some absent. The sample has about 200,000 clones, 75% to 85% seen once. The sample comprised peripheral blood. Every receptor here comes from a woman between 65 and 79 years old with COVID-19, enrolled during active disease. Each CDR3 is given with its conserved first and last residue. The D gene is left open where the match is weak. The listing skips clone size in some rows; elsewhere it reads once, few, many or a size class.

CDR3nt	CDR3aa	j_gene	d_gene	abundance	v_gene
TGTGCAAGTCGACAACCCCAGGGGGTGCCCTACGAGCAGTACTTC	CASRQPQGVPYEQYF	TRBJ2-7	-	-	TRBV12-2
TGTGCCAGTGCTAGACAGATCACAGATACGCAGTATTTT	CASARQITDTQYF	TRBJ2-3	-	-	TRBV19
TGTGCCAGTAGGGCTAGAGACAGGGGATTTTTTCAGCCCCAGCATTTT	CASRARDRGFFQPQHF	TRBJ1-5	TRBD1	-	TRBV19
TGTGCCAGCAGCAAACGGACAGGTGGGGCCAACGTCCTGACTTTC	CASSKRTGGANVLTF	TRBJ2-6	TRBD1	-	TRBV11-3
TGTGCCAGCAGCTCTCTTGGCAGGTCGGATGGTAGTTCACCCCTCCACTTT	CASSSLGRSDGSSPLHF	TRBJ1-6	-	-	TRBV9
TGTGCCAGCAGCAGACAAACAGGGGGCACTGAAGCTTTCTTT	CASSRQTGGTEAFF	TRBJ1-1	TRBD1	-	TRBV6-5
TGTGCCAGCAGCGAGGGGGACGTGAACACTGAAGCTTTCTTT	CASSEGDVNTEAFF	TRBJ1-1	-	-	TRBV9
TGTGCCAGCAGTCCCCCAGACAGGGGCGATACGCAGTATTTT	CASSPPDRGDTQYF	TRBJ2-3	TRBD1	-	TRBV28
TGTGCCAGCAGTTTAGTGGCTAGCGGGAAGGGTGAGCAGTTCTTC	CASSLVASGKGEQFF	TRBJ2-1	TRBD2	once	TRBV27
TGCAGCGTCTCCCCGGTAAGAGGAACTGAAGCTTTCTTT	CSVSPVRGTEAFF	TRBJ1-1	-	-	TRBV29-1
TGTGCCAGCAGCCCCGGGAGGGTCGGGACTAGCGGGAGTGCAGATACGCAGTATTTT	CASSPGRVGTSGSADTQYF	TRBJ2-3	TRBD2	-	TRBV9
TGTGCCAGCAGCCCAGGGACAGTGGCCGGGGGCACTGAAGCTTTCTTT	CASSPGTVAGGTEAFF	TRBJ1-1	TRBD1	-	TRBV14
TGTGCCAGCACCCGCGGACTATCTGGAAACACCATATATTTT	CASTRGLSGNTIYF	TRBJ1-3	-	-	TRBV28
TGTGCCAGCACCCTACTCCGACAAGAGACCCAGTACTTC	CASTLLRQETQYF	TRBJ2-5	-	-	TRBV2
TGTGCCACCGGGACAGGGGGCGAACTTACCTATGGCTACACCTTC	CATGTGGELTYGYTF	TRBJ1-2	TRBD1	-	TRBV5-4
TGTGCCAGCAGCCACTCCGGGACAGGGGTTACCTCTGGGGCCAACGTCCTGACTTTC	CASSHSGTGVTSGANVLTF	TRBJ2-6	TRBD1	-	TRBV7-8
TGTGCCAGCTCAAAACAGGGCAGGGACACTGAAGCTTTCTTT	CASSKQGRDTEAFF	TRBJ1-1	-	-	TRBV18
TGCGCCAGCAGGGACATTGAGATGAACACTGAAGCTTTCTTT	CASRDIEMNTEAFF	TRBJ1-1	-	many	TRBV4-1
TGTGCCAGCAGCTCTGGACAGGGACTGGGGGATCAGCCCCAGCATTTT	CASSSGQGLGDQPQHF	TRBJ1-5	TRBD1	once	TRBV6-2/TRBV6-3
TGTGCCAGCAGTTTACCCCAGACTGAAGCTTTCTTT	CASSLPQTEAFF	TRBJ1-1	-	-	TRBV28
TGTGCCAGCAGCTTGGCTAGCGGGAGCTACGAGCAGTACTTC	CASSLASGSYEQYF	TRBJ2-7	TRBD2	-	TRBV5-5
TGCGCCAGCAGTGCGGACTCAATCTACGAGCAGTACTTC	CASSADSIYEQYF	TRBJ2-7	-	-	TRBV4-1
TGTGCCAGCAGCTTGGACAGGAGGAGCTCCTACGAGCAGTACTTC	CASSLDRRSSYEQYF	TRBJ2-7	TRBD1	-	TRBV3-1/TRBV3-2
TGTGCCAGCAGCGCGGTCAAACAGGGTACTAACACTGAAGCTTTCTTT	CASSAVKQGTNTEAFF	TRBJ1-1	-	few	TRBV7-7
TGTGCCAGCAGTGACCCCTCTTTACAGGGGAAAGCTGAGCAGTTCTTC	CASSDPSLQGKAEQFF	TRBJ2-1	TRBD1	-	TRBV6-1
TGTGCCATCTCCACCGTAGTGGGAGGGGCGTCTGAAGCTTTCTTT	CAISTVVGGASEAFF	TRBJ1-1	-	many	TRBV10-3
TGCAGCTCGGTTGGCGGGAGGACTAGCACAGATACGCAGTATTTT	CSSVGGRTSTDTQYF	TRBJ2-3	TRBD2	-	TRBV29-1
TGTGCCAGCAGCCCCCTACTAGCCCTTAGCACAGATACGCAGTATTTT	CASSPLLALSTDTQYF	TRBJ2-3	-	-	TRBV7-9
TGTGCCAGCAGCTCTACCGGGACAGGGGGGACTAATGAAAAACTGTTTTTT	CASSSTGTGGTNEKLFF	TRBJ1-4	TRBD1	few	TRBV5-8
TGTGCCAGCAGTCGATTTCAGGGGGCAGGAGACACTGAAGCTTTCTTT	CASSRFQGAGDTEAFF	TRBJ1-1	TRBD1	-	TRBV5-5
TGTGCCAGTAGATCGCGGGAGGGAAATTCGGATACGCAGTATTTT	CASRSREGNSDTQYF	TRBJ2-3	TRBD2	-	TRBV19
TGTGCCAGCAGTCTCCGACCACTAGCGGGAGGGATCTTCAGCTCCTACAATGAGCAGTTCTTC	CASSLRPLAGGIFSSYNEQFF	TRBJ2-1	TRBD2	-	TRBV27
TGTGCCAGCAGCCAGACTAGCGGGACCGAATACGAGCAGTACTTC	CASSQTSGTEYEQYF	TRBJ2-7	TRBD2	once	TRBV28
TGTGCCAGCACGCGGCAGAGCTCCTACGAGCAGTACTTC	CASTRQSSYEQYF	TRBJ2-7	-	-	TRBV5-4
TGCGCCAGCAAAAAGGACAGCACCTATGGCTACACCTTC	CASKKDSTYGYTF	TRBJ1-2	-	once	TRBV10-1
TGTGCCAGCAGCTTACCGGTTCTAGCGGGAGGGGGCAATGAGCAGTTCTTC	CASSLPVLAGGGNEQFF	TRBJ2-1	TRBD2	-	TRBV7-8
TGTGCCAGCAGCGTGGGACAGGGGAATTCACCCCTCCACTTT	CASSVGQGNSPLHF	TRBJ1-6	TRBD1	once	TRBV9
TGTGCCATAGGGGCCGACAGAATCAATCAGCCCCAGCATTTT	CAIGADRINQPQHF	TRBJ1-5	-	-	TRBV10-3
TGTGCCAGCAGCCCGCTAGCGGGGGGCTACGAGCAGTACTTC	CASSPLAGGYEQYF	TRBJ2-7	TRBD2	-	TRBV7-6
TGTGCCAGCAGCCAAGGGACAGGGGGGGGCACAGATACGCAGTATTTT	CASSQGTGGGTDTQYF	TRBJ2-3	TRBD1	-	TRBV7-7
TGTGCCAGCAGCTTTTCGGACAGGGCTCCCTACGAGCAGTACTTC	CASSFSDRAPYEQYF	TRBJ2-7	TRBD1	-	TRBV11-3
TGTGCCAGTAGTAGCCGGGGGCAAGCGGGAGTTTTAGAGACCCAGTACTTC	CASSSRGQAGVLETQYF	TRBJ2-5	TRBD2	-	TRBV19
TGTGCCAGTAGTCTGACTAGCGGACCCTACGAGCAGTACTTC	CASSLTSGPYEQYF	TRBJ2-7	TRBD2	-	TRBV19
TGTGCCAGCACCGTGACAAACTCCTACGAGCAGTACTTC	CASTVTNSYEQYF	TRBJ2-7	-	once	TRBV28
TGCGCCAGCAGCTTGGCCTCAGACATCAATGGCTACACCTTC	CASSLASDINGYTF	TRBJ1-2	-	-	TRBV5-1
TGTGCCAGCAGCTTAGGGGGACAAAACACTGAAGCTTTCTTT	CASSLGGQNTEAFF	TRBJ1-1	-	-	TRBV7-9
TGTGCCAGCAGTACTAACGCCGGGTTTTTGGAGGGCTACACCTTC	CASSTNAGFLEGYTF	TRBJ1-2	-	-	TRBV6-6
TGTGCCAGTAGTGCGGGGCAGCTCGGGGCCGGGGAGCTGTTTTTT	CASSAGQLGAGELFF	TRBJ2-2	-	-	TRBV19
TGTGCCAGCAGTCAACAGGGTTACCTCAATGAGCAGTTCTTC	CASSQQGYLNEQFF	TRBJ2-1	-	-	TRBV3-1/TRBV3-2
TGTGCCAGCAGATACGACAGGGTGTCCCCTCAGCCCCAGCATTTT	CASRYDRVSPQPQHF	TRBJ1-5	TRBD1	-	TRBV28